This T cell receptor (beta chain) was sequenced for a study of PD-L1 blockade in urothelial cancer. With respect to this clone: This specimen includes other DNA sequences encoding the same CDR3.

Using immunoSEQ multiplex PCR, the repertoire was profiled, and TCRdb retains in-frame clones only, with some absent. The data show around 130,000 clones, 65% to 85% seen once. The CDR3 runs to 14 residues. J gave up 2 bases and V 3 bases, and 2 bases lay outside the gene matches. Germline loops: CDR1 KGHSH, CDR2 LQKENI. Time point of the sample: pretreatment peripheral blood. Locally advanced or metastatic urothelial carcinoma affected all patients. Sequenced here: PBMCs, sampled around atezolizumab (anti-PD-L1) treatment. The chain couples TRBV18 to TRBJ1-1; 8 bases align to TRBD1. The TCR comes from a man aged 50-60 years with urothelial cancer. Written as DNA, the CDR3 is TGTGCCAGCTCACCGCAGGGGGCAAACACTGAAGCTTTCTTT. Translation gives CASSPQGANTEAFF.